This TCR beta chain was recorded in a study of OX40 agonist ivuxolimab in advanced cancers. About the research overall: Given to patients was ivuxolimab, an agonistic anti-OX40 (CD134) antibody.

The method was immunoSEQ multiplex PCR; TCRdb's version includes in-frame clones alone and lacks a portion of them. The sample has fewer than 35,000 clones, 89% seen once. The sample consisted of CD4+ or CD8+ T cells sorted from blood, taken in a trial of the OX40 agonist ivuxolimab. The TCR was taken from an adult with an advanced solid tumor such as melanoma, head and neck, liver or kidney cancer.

The CDR3 bases are TGTGCCAGCAGTATAACGGGGGGCCTGACTAATGAGCAGTTCTTC. This sequence encodes CASSITGGLTNEQFF. This chain joins TRBV6-4 and TRBJ2-1; D may be TRBD2 (7 bases). Between the trimmed V and J ends, which lost 5 bases and 7 bases, there was a span of 18 bases. Germline V gives CDR1 MRHNA, CDR2 SNTAGT. This CDR3 is built from 15 residues.